This TCR beta chain was documented in a study of T cells in Graves' hyperthyroidism and ophthalmopathy. This clonotype was recorded a few times. The antigen remains unidentified. TCR beta CDR3 regions were amplified from RNA transcripts. First-round RT-PCR with HTBI primers amplified the TCR CDR3 region. TCRdb redid the calling of the multiplex PCR reads with MiXCR, one entry per CDR3 protein. The sample holds 300,000 to 450,000 distinct CDR3 sequences; roughly 20% are singletons and the top ten take around 40%. Study-level results: Before onset, ophthalmopathy was predicted by the model a median around 6 months earlier. A 13 V-J model separated ophthalmopathy from stable hyperthyroidism.

The specimen sequenced was blood. This clonotype was obtained from a man aged 18 to 29 with Graves' ophthalmopathy.

This chain's CDR3 is CASSLHGGGGQETQYF. CDR3 sequence (DNA): TGCGCCAGCAGCTTGCACGGAGGGGGAGGCCAAGAGACCCAGTACTTC. This chain joins TRBV5-1 and TRBJ2-5; D is tentatively TRBD1 or TRBD2 (6 bases each). The V end lost 1 base, the J end lost 1 base, and 14 bases lay between the germline ends. The CDR3 is made up of 16 amino acids. Germline CDR1 SGHRS, CDR2 YFSETQ.